The 21 T cell receptor beta chains presented below share a single source sample, sequenced in a study of beta chain features in type 1 diabetes (dated by TCRdb to 2016 to 2019). General findings and caveats noted by the study authors: A moderate but significant shortening of TCRB CDR3 length was observed in type 1 diabetes patients in all four CD4+ subsets.

The receptor library was made with the immunoSEQ multiplex PCR assay. The entire amount of isolated RNA was reverse transcribed using the High Capacity cDNA Reverse Transcription Kit, so the sequenced TCRB transcripts were expressed ones. Here the immuneACCESS table is served through TCRdb, limited to in-frame sequences with V and J called. Missing clones are a known gap in these copies; in checked studies unresolved V genes cover under half, and the rest lacks a known reason. Here the sample has a few hundred thousand clones; roughly 11% occur a single time. Around 0.018% of the sample rests with the top ten. Antigens for these TCRs are unknown. Sequencing was done on a sample of naive CD4+ T cells from blood. The cell subset or site label corresponds to: true naive CD4+ T cells. The receptors were gathered from a man aged 30-40 years with type 1 diabetes.

This clone showed up just a few times. The V gene is TRBV2, the J gene TRBJ1-1, with D tentatively TRBD1 (5 bases). CDR3 size: 14 residues. The germline gives CDR1 SNHLY, CDR2 FYNNEI. Trimming shortened V by 6 bases and J by 1 base, and 12 bases separated the two germline ends. The CDR3 here is CASSQPGGNTEAFF. CDR3 DNA sequence: TGTGCCAGCAGCCAACCCGGGGGGAACACTGAAGCTTTCTTT.

In its sample, this clone was seen a few times. This sequence joins TRBV4-1 and TRBJ2-3; possible D gene TRBD2, 6 bases. This CDR3 has 15 residues. Trimming took off 4 bases at V and 7 bases at J, with 18 bases between the two ends. The germline gives CDR1 MGHRA, CDR2 YSYEKL. The CDR3 protein is CASSLLGASVHTQYF. The CDR3 nucleotides read TGCGCCAGCAGCCTCCTCGGGGCTAGCGTACATACGCAGTATTTT.

In its sample, this clone was seen a few times. Other DNA sequences within the sample encode an identical CDR3. The chain has TRBV30 and TRBJ1-5; maybe TRBD1 (6 bases). Per the germline V gene, CDR1 is GTSNPN and CDR2 is SVGIG (reference sequence). The CDR3 loop spans 13 amino acids. The germline V and J ends were trimmed by 0 bases and 4 bases, with 7 bases remaining between them. The CDR3 loop reads CAWSVQGNQPQHF. DNA for the CDR3: TGTGCCTGGAGTGTTCAGGGGAATCAGCCCCAGCATTTT.

This clone was observed a handful of times. The chain uses TRBV4-1 and TRBJ1-2, with D perhaps matching TRBD1 (6 bases). CDR3 size: 15 residues. CDR1 is MGHRA, CDR2 YSYEKL, per germline. V shed 3 bases and J shed 7 bases, with 18 bases lying between them. The CDR3 region is CASSQSTSGTLGYTF. The CDR3 DNA follows: TGCGCCAGCAGCCAGTCCACCTCCGGGACACTTGGCTACACCTTC.

The chain links TRBV7-9 to TRBJ2-7; D is undetermined. The CDR3 loop spans 12 amino acids. The V end lost 7 bases, the J end lost 9 bases, and 16 bases lay between the germline ends. Germline-derived CDR1 and CDR2 are SEHNR and FQNEAQ (reference sequence). The CDR3 coding sequence is TGTGCCAGCACCCTCGACCAGAACAGGCAGTACTTC. Translated: CASTLDQNRQYF.

A few counts support this clone. The V gene is TRBV29-1, the J gene TRBJ2-1, with 9 bases identical to TRBD1. CDR3 length: 16 residues. In germline, CDR1 is SQVTM, CDR2 ANQGSEA. Losses at the gene ends were 2 bases for V and 2 bases for J; bases not matched to a gene: 7. This chain's CDR3 is CSVENYRTGAYNEQFF. CDR3 in DNA: TGCAGCGTTGAAAATTACAGGACAGGGGCCTACAATGAGCAGTTCTTC.

The gene calls are TRBV18 and TRBJ2-7; the D gene is possibly TRBD2 (5 bases). The CDR3 runs to 15 residues. The ends were cut back, 0 bases at V and 0 bases at J, with 9 bases in the middle. Germline V gene data show CDR1 as KGHSH and CDR2 as LQKENI. CDR3 nucleotide sequence: TGTGCCAGCTCACCACCAGACGGGATCTCCTACGAGCAGTACTTC. Translation: CASSPPDGISYEQYF. Complete variable domain (other parts from reference TRBV18 and TRBJ2-7): NAGVMQNPRHLVRRRGQEARLRCSPMKGHSHVYWYRQLPEEGLKFMVYLQKENIIDESGMPKERFSAEFPKEGPSILRIQQVVRGDSAAYFCASSPPDGISYEQYFGPGTRLTVT.

V is TRBV28 and J is TRBJ2-1, with D possibly being TRBD2 (6 bases). V was cut by 10 bases and J by 6 bases, with 25 bases left in between. This CDR3 spans 16 amino acids. Germline V gene data show CDR1 as MDHEN and CDR2 as SYDVKM. The CDR3 DNA reads TGTGCCACCCGCGGGGCAGGTAGTATCGGCTTCAATGAGCAGTTCTTC. This translates into CATRGAGSIGFNEQFF.

There are a few counts of this clone. This chain joins TRBV9 and TRBJ1-6, with TRBD1 identical over 7 bases. After removal of 3 bases from V and 7 bases from J, the junction contained 10 bases not matched to a gene. The germline V gene encodes CDR1 SGDLS and CDR2 YYNGEE. The CDR3 is made up of 16 amino acids. The CDR3 is CASSAHIGDSNSPLHF. The CDR3 DNA reads TGTGCCAGCAGCGCCCACATCGGGGACAGCAATTCACCCCTCCACTTT.

This rearrangement joins TRBV7-9 to TRBJ2-5, with D possibly matching TRBD1 (6 bases). The V end lost 7 bases, the J end lost 0 bases, and 15 bases lay between the germline ends. The CDR3 sequence is 15 residues long. In germline, CDR1 is SEHNR, CDR2 FQNEAQ (reference sequence). CDR3 bases: TGTGCCAGCAACAGCTTCCGGGACAACCAAGAGACCCAGTACTTC. Amino acid sequence: CASNSFRDNQETQYF.

V is TRBV6-5 and J is TRBJ1-1; weak D call: TRBD1 (6 bases). The V gene's germline CDR1 is MNHEY and CDR2 SVGAGI. The length of the CDR3 is 13 residues. V shed 6 bases and J shed 3 bases, with 11 bases lying between them. Here the CDR3 reads CASRRTGYTEAFF. DNA for the CDR3: TGTGCCAGCAGGCGTACAGGGTACACTGAAGCTTTCTTT.

The CDR3 DNA reads TGCGCCAGCAGCTTGGACAGCCTGACACGAAACTCCTACGAGCAGTACTTC. Translation gives CASSLDSLTRNSYEQYF. J is TRBJ2-7 and V is TRBV5-1; D is undetermined. Germline lookup yields CDR1 SGHRS and CDR2 YFSETQ. The V end was cut by 0 bases, the J end by 0 bases, with 16 bases between. The CDR3 spans 17 residues.

J is TRBJ1-2 and V is TRBV5-1, with D unclear. Germline CDR1 SGHRS, CDR2 YFSETQ. The ends were cut back, 0 bases at V and 6 bases at J, with 9 bases in the middle. This CDR3 region has 13 residues. The CDR3 DNA sequence: TGCGCCAGCAGCTTGGTAGAGGGCGATGGCTACACCTTC. It codes for CASSLVEGDGYTF.

The sample holds a few counts of this clone. CDR3 in DNA: TGTGCCAGCAGCTTAGGGTGGGGGGACGAGCAGTACTTC. This codes for CASSLGWGDEQYF. The chain employs TRBV7-2 and TRBJ2-7, with D tentatively TRBD2 (6 bases). This CDR3 is 13 amino acids long. Looked up from germline, CDR1 is SGHTA and CDR2 is FQGNSA. V lost 1 base, J lost 5 bases, and 9 bases lay in between.

This clone has more than one count but fewer than ten. This rearrangement joins TRBV19 to TRBJ1-5; a possible D gene is TRBD1 (6 bases). V was clipped by 7 bases and J by 4 bases, with 11 bases between them. The CDR3 runs to 13 residues. Germline V lookup: CDR1 LNHDA, CDR2 SQIVND (reference sequence). CDR3 sequence: CASKPGQNQPQHF. DNA for the CDR3: TGTGCCAGTAAACCCGGACAGAATCAGCCCCAGCATTTT.

The rearrangement joins TRBV27 to TRBJ2-3, with 11 bases matching TRBD2. From germline, CDR1 is MNHEY and CDR2 SMNVEV (reference sequence). V shed 9 bases and J 2 bases; nucleotides not matched to a gene: 7. This CDR3 has 15 residues. The CDR3 loop is CASSMGLADTDTQYF. The CDR3 bases are TGTGCCAGTAGTATGGGACTAGCGGACACAGATACGCAGTATTTT.

The V and J genes are TRBV9 and TRBJ2-3; no firm D call. V was pared by 6 bases and J by 2 bases, with 13 bases between. The CDR3 has 14 residues. Germline V CDR1 and CDR2: SGDLS, YYNGEE. CDR3 sequence: CASNVPLVTDTQYF. The CDR3 nucleotides read TGTGCCAGCAACGTTCCCCTCGTCACAGATACGCAGTATTTT.

This clone was recorded a few times. V and J are TRBV6-5 and TRBJ2-2; D call uncertain. V lost 0 bases and J 4 bases, leaving 3 bases between the germline ends. Germline V gene lookup returns CDR1 MNHEY and CDR2 SVGAGI. CDR3 length: 13 residues. The CDR3 loop reads CASSYSRTGELFF. CDR3 DNA: TGTGCCAGCAGTTACTCGCGCACCGGGGAGCTGTTTTTT.

This clone was detected only a few times. The chain links TRBV5-1 to TRBJ1-5; D unresolved. This CDR3 region has 13 residues. The V and J ends lost 0 bases and 4 bases respectively, with 5 bases between them. CDR1 and CDR2 (germline): SGHRS, YFSETQ. This CDR3 is CASSLELNQPQHF. The DNA of the CDR3 is TGCGCCAGCAGCTTGGAACTAAATCAGCCCCAGCATTTT. Full variable domain (rest looked up from reference TRBV5-1 and TRBJ1-5): KAGVTQTPRYLIKTRGQQVTLSCSPISGHRSVSWYQQTPGQGLQFLFEYFSETQRNKGNFPGRFSGRQFSNSRSEMNVSTLELGDSALYLCASSLELNQPQHFGDGTRLSIL.

This clone was recorded a few times. This chain connects TRBV18 to TRBJ1-1; no reliable D call. V shed 2 bases and J shed 0 bases, with 10 bases lying between them. Germline CDR1 is KGHSH and CDR2 is LQKENI. The CDR3 has 15 residues. CDR3 residues: CASSPIGRLNTEAFF. In nucleotides, the CDR3 is TGTGCCAGCTCACCAATAGGCAGGCTGAACACTGAAGCTTTCTTT.

This clone has just a few counts. The J gene is TRBJ2-2, the V gene TRBV4-3, with TRBD2 matching 12 bases. The CDR3 spans 13 residues. Germline V gene sequence: CDR1 LGHNA, CDR2 YSLEER. The ends lost 4 bases at V and 11 bases at J; junction bases unmatched: 2. The CDR3 loop reads CASSRTSGDELFF. Here the CDR3 DNA reads TGCGCCAGCAGCCGGACTAGCGGGGATGAGCTGTTTTTT.